What follows are 11 T cell receptor beta chains derived from one specimen sequenced in a study of blood T cell repertoires in COVID-19. Here immunoSEQ multiplex PCR was the method, and the copy in TCRdb shows in-frame clones only, minus some. The table has a few hundred thousand clones, more than 75% seen once. Sequenced: PBMCs or T cells enriched from blood (not recorded which). The receptors here all came from a woman aged 25-40 years who had recovered from COVID-19.

CDR3 sequence (DNA): TGTGCCAGCAGCTCGGGACAGGGGGCCCGGTGGACTGAAGCTTTCTTT. It codes for CASSSGQGARWTEAFF. The chain has TRBV28 and TRBJ1-1; 12 bases fit TRBD1. Germline V gene lookup returns CDR1 MDHEN and CDR2 SYDVKM. After removal of 6 bases from V and 5 bases from J, the junction contained 10 bases not matched to a gene. This CDR3 has 16 residues.

The rearrangement joins TRBV19 to TRBJ1-1; unclear D gene. Trimming removed 7 bases at V and 1 base at J, with 13 bases between. Germline V gene data show CDR1 as LNHDA and CDR2 as SQIVND (reference sequence). The CDR3 is made up of 14 amino acids. The CDR3 protein is CASNLVGGNTEAFF. As DNA, the CDR3 is TGTGCCAGTAACCTTGTCGGTGGGAACACTGAAGCTTTCTTT.

This sequence joins TRBV28 and TRBJ1-6; TRBD1 aligns across 8 bases. The CDR3 runs 16 residues. V shed 7 bases and J 5 bases; nucleotides not matched to a gene: 10. The V gene's germline CDR1 is MDHEN and CDR2 SYDVKM. The CDR3 nucleotides read TGTGCCAGCACCGAGACAGGGGCCCTTCATAATTCACCCCTCCACTTT. Its protein product is CASTETGALHNSPLHF.

The rearrangement joins TRBV27 to TRBJ1-1, with a weak D call TRBD1 (6 bases). CDR1 is MNHEY and CDR2 is SMNVEV in the germline V gene (reference sequence). The germline V and J ends were trimmed by 3 bases and 4 bases, with 9 bases remaining between them. The CDR3 runs to 13 residues. For the CDR3, the DNA is TGTGCCAGCAGTTTGAAAGGGGGCACTGAAGCTTTCTTT. This encodes CASSLKGGTEAFF.

This chain uses TRBV6-6 with TRBJ1-3; 7 positions match TRBD1. Germline V gene sequence: CDR1 MNHNY, CDR2 SVGAGI (reference sequence). The CDR3 runs 14 residues. After removal of 10 bases from V and 4 bases from J, the junction contained 10 bases not matched to a gene. Written as DNA, the CDR3 is TGTGCCACCAAAGACAGGGTAACCGGAAACACCATATATTTT. This encodes CATKDRVTGNTIYF.

The chain links TRBV19 to TRBJ1-5; 7 bases map to TRBD1. The J segment lost 7 bases and the V segment lost 5 bases, leaving 8 bases of the junction unmatched. The germline V gene encodes CDR1 LNHDA and CDR2 SQIVND (reference sequence). The CDR3 has 14 amino acids. In nucleotides, the CDR3 is TGTGCCAGTAGTCCGACAGGGCCGGGGCAGCCCCAGCATTTT. Its translation is CASSPTGPGQPQHF.

The chain has TRBV7-9 and TRBJ2-7, with 8 positions matching TRBD1. CDR3 length: 15 amino acids. The V gene's germline CDR1 is SEHNR and CDR2 FQNEAQ (reference sequence). With 4 bases clipped from V and 2 bases from J, the junction kept 7 bases outside the gene matches. CDR3: CASSYPGQGTYEQYF. DNA for the CDR3: TGTGCCAGCAGCTACCCCGGACAGGGAACCTACGAGCAGTACTTC.

This chain connects TRBV5-1 to TRBJ2-2, with TRBD2 as a possible D gene (5 bases). Germline V CDR1 and CDR2: SGHRS, YFSETQ. This CDR3 region has 15 residues. Trimming pared 6 bases from V and 1 base from J, leaving 13 bases between. Here the CDR3 DNA reads TGCGCCAGCAATCACCTAGCAGAGAACACCGGGGAGCTGTTTTTT. It encodes CASNHLAENTGELFF.

The chain uses TRBV5-1 and TRBJ1-3, with TRBD1 identical over 7 bases. V trimming: 4 bases; J trimming: 4 bases; junction bases outside the gene matches: 8. Germline loops: CDR1 SGHRS, CDR2 YFSETQ. This CDR3 is 15 amino acids long. CDR3 sequence reads: CASSGLGQDGNTIYF. The CDR3, as DNA: TGCGCCAGCAGCGGGCTTGGACAGGACGGAAACACCATATATTTT.

The chain employs TRBV29-1 and TRBJ2-1; 12 bases are a match to TRBD2. The CDR3 is 18 residues long. The trim removed 0 bases at V and 2 bases at J, leaving 8 bases unmatched. Germline CDR1 reads SQVTM; CDR2 reads ANQGSEA. In DNA form, the CDR3 reads TGCAGCGTTGAAGATGTGGGACTAGCGGGTGGTACCTACAATGAGCAGTTCTTC. It specifies CSVEDVGLAGGTYNEQFF.

The V and J genes are TRBV9 and TRBJ1-6; D is unclear. CDR3 length equals 14 residues. Germline V gives CDR1 SGDLS, CDR2 YYNGEE. V lost 0 bases and J 6 bases, leaving 7 bases between the germline ends. The CDR3 coding sequence is TGTGCCAGCAGCGTAGACTCCATTAATTCACCCCTCCACTTT. It yields the protein CASSVDSINSPLHF.